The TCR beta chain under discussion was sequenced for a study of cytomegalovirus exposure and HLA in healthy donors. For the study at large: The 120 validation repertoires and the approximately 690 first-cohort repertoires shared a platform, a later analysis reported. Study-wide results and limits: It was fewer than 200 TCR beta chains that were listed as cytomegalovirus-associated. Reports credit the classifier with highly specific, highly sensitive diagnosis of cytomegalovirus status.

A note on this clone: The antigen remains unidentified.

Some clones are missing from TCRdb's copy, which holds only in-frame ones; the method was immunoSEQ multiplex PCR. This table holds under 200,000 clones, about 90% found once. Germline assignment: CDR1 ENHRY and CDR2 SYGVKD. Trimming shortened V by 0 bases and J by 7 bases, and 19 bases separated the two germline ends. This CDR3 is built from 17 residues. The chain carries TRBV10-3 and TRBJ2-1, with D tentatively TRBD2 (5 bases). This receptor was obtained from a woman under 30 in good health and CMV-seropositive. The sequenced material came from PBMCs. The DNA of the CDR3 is TGTGCCATCAGTGAGTCGGTATGGAGGAGATTGGGGAATGAGCAGTTCTTC. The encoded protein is CAISESVWRRLGNEQFF.